The source of this T cell receptor beta chain is a study of blood T cell repertoires in COVID-19. Study as a whole: Samples taken during acute and convalescent COVID-19 were collected in the United States, Italy and Spain. T cells, B-cell-depleted T cells, or PBMCs supplied cDNA or gDNA.

Original analysis: Reference gene primer amplification gave nucleated cell count estimates. The table came from immunoSEQ multiplex PCR; TCRdb's copy has only in-frame clones and leaves some out. For V, J and clone size, that table is used; D and trimming come from the DNA. Among roughly 51,000 clones listed, approximately 90% were seen once. CDR3 size: 16 residues. In germline, CDR1 is SGHRS, CDR2 YFSETQ. Germline trimming cut 0 bases from V and 6 bases from J; bases unmatched to any gene: 6. Sequencing was done on a sample of peripheral blood. J is TRBJ2-1 and V is TRBV5-1; TRBD2 matches 10 bases. This clonotype was obtained from an older woman with active or convalescent COVID-19. The CDR3 loop is CASSLGSLAGVNEQFF. The CDR3 nucleotides are TGCGCCAGCAGCTTGGGTTCTCTAGCGGGAGTCAATGAGCAGTTCTTC.